One sample yielded the 25 T cell receptor beta chains listed below, sequenced in a study of T cells after yellow fever vaccination. Each CDR3 protein gets one entry after TCRdb re-called the 5' RACE reads with MiXCR. The sample contains around 230,000 distinct CDR3 sequences, 6% to 8% of which appear only once. Sequencing was performed on CD4+ T cells sorted from PBMCs, taken on the day of the yellow fever booster vaccination. All receptors derive from a man aged 25 to 40 who received the YFV17D yellow fever vaccine.

This clonotype was recorded many times. The chain carries TRBV20-1 and TRBJ2-7, with TRBD1 matching over 7 bases. Trimming removed 2 bases from V and 4 bases from J; junction bases left unmatched: 8. The V gene's germline CDR1 is DFQATT and CDR2 SNEGSKA (reference sequence). This CDR3 spans 14 amino acids. The CDR3 protein is CSARSGTEQYEQYF. CDR3 DNA: TGCAGTGCTAGATCCGGGACAGAGCAGTACGAGCAGTACTTC.

V gene TRBV7-8 combines with J gene TRBJ2-6; TRBD2 matches 7 bases. In germline, CDR1 is SGHVS, CDR2 FQNEAQ. The V segment lost 4 bases and the J segment 4 bases; nucleotides outside the gene matches: 10. CDR3 size: 17 residues. DNA of the CDR3: TGTGCCAGCAGCTCTGGACGAGCGGGAAGGGGGGCCAACGTCCTGACTTTC. It specifies CASSSGRAGRGANVLTF. Filled out from reference TRBV7-8 and TRBJ2-6, the complete variable domain reads GAGVSQSPRYKVAKRGQDVALRCDPISGHVSLFWYQQALGQGPEFLTYFQNEAQLDKSGLPSDRFFAERPEGSVSTLKIQRTQQEDSAVYLCASSSGRAGRGANVLTFGAGSRLTVL.

This clonotype was detected only a few times. The V gene is TRBV4-3, the J gene TRBJ2-1; D may be TRBD2 (6 bases). V was clipped by 3 bases and J by 11 bases, with 20 bases between them. The CDR3 covers 15 residues. Looked up from germline, CDR1 is LGHNA and CDR2 is YSLEER. CDR3: CASSQDGTPTPKQFF. The CDR3 nucleotides are TGCGCCAGCAGCCAGGACGGGACTCCAACACCTAAGCAGTTCTTC.

The sample holds a few counts of this clonotype. The V gene is TRBV4-3, the J gene TRBJ2-3; a weak D match, TRBD1 (6 bases). Germline loops: CDR1 LGHNA, CDR2 YSLEER. V lost 0 bases and J 14 bases, leaving 12 bases between the germline ends. The CDR3 is 12 amino acids. Here the CDR3 DNA reads TGCGCCAGCAGCCAAGAAAAAGGACAGAGGTATTTT. Translation gives CASSQEKGQRYF.

In its sample, this clonotype was seen many times. This chain connects TRBV28 to TRBJ2-3, with D perhaps assigned TRBD1 or TRBD2 (5 bases each). V lost 2 bases and J lost 3, with 15 bases in between. Germline CDR1 reads MDHEN; CDR2 reads SYDVKM. The CDR3 is 16 residues long. In DNA, the CDR3 is TGTGCCAGCAGTTTAAAAGGGGCCAGACTAACAGATACGCAGTATTTT. Translating it yields CASSLKGARLTDTQYF.

Many counts were recorded for this clonotype. The V and J genes are TRBV5-4 and TRBJ1-1; 12 bases map to TRBD1. The CDR3 totals 19 residues. The V segment lost 0 bases and the J segment 0 bases; nucleotides outside the gene matches: 9. From germline, CDR1 is SGHNT and CDR2 YYREEE (reference sequence). The CDR3 loop reads CASSLALGQGALMNTEAFF. The CDR3 DNA is TGTGCCAGCAGCTTGGCGTTGGGACAGGGGGCGTTGATGAACACTGAAGCTTTCTTT.

The table lists this clonotype with many counts. This rearrangement joins TRBV28 to TRBJ2-1; no reliable D call. Trimming shortened V by 2 bases and J by 6 bases, and 11 bases separated the two germline ends. The CDR3 consists of 14 residues. CDR1 is MDHEN and CDR2 is SYDVKM in the germline V gene. The CDR3 sequence: CASSLHQASNEQFF. The CDR3 nucleotides read TGTGCCAGCAGTTTACACCAAGCATCCAATGAGCAGTTCTTC.

The sample holds many counts of this clonotype. The V gene is TRBV7-2, the J gene TRBJ2-3, with D maybe TRBD1 (6 bases). Germline loops: CDR1 SGHTA, CDR2 FQGNSA. The V and J ends lost 3 bases and 8 bases respectively, with 18 bases between them. This CDR3 region has 15 residues. The CDR3 region has the DNA TGTGCCAGCAGCTTCCCAACAGGGTCTCTAAGTACGCAGTATTTT. The encoded protein is CASSFPTGSLSTQYF.

The chain carries TRBV20-1 and TRBJ2-5, with 9 bases lining up with TRBD2. The CDR3 extends over 14 amino acids. Per germline, CDR1 DFQATT and CDR2 SNEGSKA (reference sequence). V trimming: 3 bases; J trimming: 3 bases; junction bases outside the gene matches: 5. CDR3 amino acids: CSASWLAGKETQYF. CDR3 sequence (DNA): TGCAGTGCTAGTTGGCTAGCGGGAAAAGAGACCCAGTACTTC.

This clonotype came up a few times. The chain links TRBV7-2 to TRBJ2-3; no definite D call. CDR1 is SGHTA, CDR2 FQGNSA, per germline. The CDR3 has 13 residues. Trimming shortened V by 2 bases and J by 8 bases, and 11 bases separated the two germline ends. The CDR3 here is CASSLLQAITQYF. The CDR3 DNA reads as TGTGCCAGCAGCTTACTCCAAGCGATTACGCAGTATTTT.

The chain employs TRBV6-1 and TRBJ2-4, with D uncertain. CDR3 length equals 13 residues. V was pared by 7 bases and J by 1 base, with 8 bases between. CDR1 is MNHNS and CDR2 is SASEGT in the germline V gene. CDR3 sequence reads: CASTSLAKNIQYF. The DNA of the CDR3 is TGTGCCAGCACGAGTCTGGCCAAAAACATTCAGTACTTC.

In this sample, this clonotype turned up many times. V and J are TRBV5-1 and TRBJ2-1; 7 bases fit TRBD2. The V segment lost 7 bases and the J segment 1 base; nucleotides outside the gene matches: 2. This CDR3 comprises 13 residues. Germline V gene data show CDR1 as SGHRS and CDR2 as YFSETQ. In nucleotides, the CDR3 is TGCGCCAGCTTTAGCGGGTCCTACAATGAGCAGTTCTTC. This encodes CASFSGSYNEQFF.

This clonotype was detected a few times. This sequence joins TRBV10-1 and TRBJ2-1, with TRBD2 identical over 8 bases. This CDR3 is built from 15 residues. V shed 2 bases, J shed 10 bases, and the junction held 10 bases outside the gene matches. Germline V lookup: CDR1 WNHNN, CDR2 SYGVQD (reference sequence). Here the CDR3 DNA reads TGCGCCAGCAGTGAGGCGATAACGGGAGGGAGAGAGCAGTTCTTC. It specifies CASSEAITGGREQFF.

This clonotype was detected ten times or more. The chain links TRBV12-3 or TRBV12-4 to TRBJ2-4; D might be TRBD1 (6 bases). The CDR3 length is 16 residues. The ends were cut back, 6 bases at V and 0 bases at J, with 15 bases in the middle. CDR3 DNA sequence: TGTGCCAGCAGCCCTAGGACAGCACTAGCCAAAAACATTCAGTACTTC. This gives the protein CASSPRTALAKNIQYF.

This clonotype occurred once. This chain links TRBV7-9 with TRBJ2-3, with D maybe TRBD2 (6 bases). The CDR3 has 15 residues. Germline CDR1 SEHNR, CDR2 FQNEAQ (reference sequence). V lost 5 bases and J lost 6, with 18 bases in between. In DNA, the CDR3 is TGTGCCAGCAGCGCAGACGGGGGAGGTTGGGATACGCAGTATTTT. Protein sequence: CASSADGGGWDTQYF.

This clonotype has only a few counts. The V call is TRBV5-1, the J call TRBJ2-1; D may be TRBD2 (7 bases). V was clipped by 7 bases and J by 4 bases, with 15 bases between them. There are 14 residues in the CDR3. The germline gives CDR1 SGHRS, CDR2 YFSETQ. The CDR3 region is CASSRGGGYNEQFF. The CDR3 DNA sequence: TGCGCCAGCTCTCGAGGGGGGGGATACAATGAGCAGTTCTTC.

The rearrangement joins TRBV7-2 to TRBJ2-7, with 10 bases identical to TRBD2. The CDR3 is 16 residues long. V trimming: 3 bases; J trimming: 2 bases; junction bases outside the gene matches: 7. Germline CDR1 is SGHTA and CDR2 is FQGNSA. CDR3 in amino acids: CASSLSGTSAAYEQYF. CDR3 DNA sequence: TGTGCCAGCAGCTTGTCCGGGACTAGCGCCGCCTACGAGCAGTACTTC.

This clonotype was seen at least ten times. The V call is TRBV7-3, the J call TRBJ2-3, with D maybe TRBD1 (5 bases). The CDR3 sequence is 13 residues long. Looked up from germline, CDR1 is SGHTA and CDR2 is FQGTGA. Trimming cost V 0 bases and J 4 bases, with 5 bases left between them. The CDR3 nucleotides read TGTGCCAGCAGCTTAACGGGGCCAGATACGCAGTATTTT. The encoded protein is CASSLTGPDTQYF. The full variable domain, with the rest looked up from reference TRBV7-3 and TRBJ2-3, is GAGVSQTPSNKVTEKGKYVELRCDPISGHTALYWYRQSLGQGPEFLIYFQGTGAADDSGLPNDRFFAVRPEGSVSTLKIQRTERGDSAVYLCASSLTGPDTQYFGPGTRLTVL.

This clonotype was observed many times. The chain carries TRBV3-1 and TRBJ2-7, with TRBD2 matching 7 bases. The CDR3 runs to 13 residues. V dropped 0 bases and J dropped 12; count of bases not matched to a gene: 8. Germline CDR1 is LGHDT and CDR2 is YNNKEL (reference sequence). The CDR3, as DNA: TGTGCCAGCAGCCAAGATTCAGCGGGATGGGCGTACTTC. Protein sequence: CASSQDSAGWAYF.

V and J are TRBV12-3 or TRBV12-4 and TRBJ2-1, with D perhaps TRBD1 (6 bases). Trimming pared 7 bases from V and 0 bases from J, leaving 10 bases between. The CDR3 contains 14 residues. CDR3 protein: CASTRTDSYNEQFF. For the CDR3, the DNA is TGTGCCAGCACCCGGACAGACTCCTACAATGAGCAGTTCTTC.

The chain uses TRBV7-2 and TRBJ2-5; D gene unclear. The CDR3 contains 16 residues. The V gene lost 5 bases and the J gene lost 2 bases, with 18 bases spanning the gap. The V gene's germline CDR1 is SGHTA and CDR2 FQGNSA. CDR3 sequence (DNA): TGTGCCAGCAGCAGAGGTTTGGGGATTGGGCAAGAGACCCAGTACTTC. It codes for CASSRGLGIGQETQYF.

The V and J genes are TRBV12-3 or TRBV12-4 and TRBJ2-3, with TRBD1 identical over 7 bases. V was pared by 6 bases and J by 4 bases, with 13 bases of the junction left unmatched. The CDR3 runs to 16 residues. The CDR3 DNA is TGTGCCAGCAGGCCTAACAGGGGTGGGTTCCCAGATACGCAGTATTTT. It is translated as CASRPNRGGFPDTQYF.

V usage is TRBV12-3 or TRBV12-4 and J usage is TRBJ1-5; D unresolved. The CDR3 spans 15 residues. Trimming left V 3 bases short and J 5 bases short, with 14 bases between. CDR3 sequence: CASSLRGGVDQPQHF. CDR3 coding DNA: TGTGCCAGCAGTTTGAGAGGTGGCGTGGATCAGCCCCAGCATTTT.

This clonotype was counted only a few times. This chain links TRBV4-3 with TRBJ2-4; D remains ambiguous. CDR1 is LGHNA, CDR2 YSLEER, per germline. The CDR3 is made up of 14 amino acids. The V end lost 9 bases, the J end lost 1 base, and 13 bases lay between the germline ends. The CDR3 spells CARETSDAKNIQYF. The CDR3 DNA is TGCGCCAGGGAAACGAGCGATGCCAAAAACATTCAGTACTTC.

V and J are TRBV19 and TRBJ2-7; a weak D match, TRBD2 (6 bases). The CDR3 is made up of 13 amino acids. Germline values: CDR1 LNHDA, CDR2 SQIVND (reference sequence). V lost 3 bases and J lost 3, with 9 bases in between. CDR3 loop: CASSIGGFYEQYF. For the CDR3, the DNA is TGTGCCAGTAGTATTGGGGGGTTCTACGAGCAGTACTTC.